The 29 T cell receptor beta chains reported below all come from one sample, sequenced in a study of cytomegalovirus exposure and HLA in healthy donors. Use of 60 Vbeta and 13 Jbeta primers characterized the PCR. Sequencing used immunoSEQ multiplex PCR; TCRdb keeps in-frame clones, though not all of them. In the table there are tens of thousands of clones, approximately 81% of which are singletons. Sequencing used PBMCs. These receptors were taken from a woman between 40 and 55 years old in good health and CMV-seropositive.

The V and J genes are TRBV19 and TRBJ2-3; 11 bases map to TRBD1. CDR1 is LNHDA, CDR2 SQIVND, per germline (reference sequence). This CDR3 has 14 residues. V was pared by 4 bases and J by 4 bases, with 1 base of the junction left unmatched. CDR3 nucleotide sequence: TGTGCCAGTAGTAGGGACAGGGGGGCAGATACGCAGTATTTT. Encoded protein: CASSRDRGADTQYF.

This clone was observed a single time. The chain combines TRBV2 with TRBJ1-6; D is undetermined. CDR1 and CDR2 from the germline V gene are SNHLY and FYNNEI. The CDR3 has 16 residues. V lost 1 base and J 3 bases, leaving 10 bases between the germline ends. The CDR3 DNA sequence: TGTGCCAGCAGTGAAGGTTGGCACATCTATAATTCACCCCTCCACTTT. It yields the protein CASSEGWHIYNSPLHF.

The J gene is TRBJ1-1, the V gene TRBV7-9, with 9 bases that match TRBD1. The germline V gene encodes CDR1 SEHNR and CDR2 FQNEAQ (reference sequence). Losses at the gene ends were 5 bases for V and 1 base for J; bases not matched to a gene: 17. This CDR3 spans 19 amino acids. The CDR3 DNA is TGTGCCAGCAGCCCGATACCAAACAGGGGGCTCACTGGGAACACTGAAGCTTTCTTT. Translation: CASSPIPNRGLTGNTEAFF.

This clone occurred once. The chain uses TRBV28 and TRBJ2-5; D possibly corresponds to TRBD1 (6 bases). Trimming removed 5 bases from V and 5 bases from J, with 15 bases in between. Germline V gives CDR1 MDHEN, CDR2 SYDVKM. The CDR3 covers 14 residues. In nucleotides, the CDR3 is TGTGCCAGCAGTGAGGGACAAGGGGTCGAGACCCAGTACTTC. It specifies CASSEGQGVETQYF.

The gene calls are TRBV7-2 and TRBJ1-2; D is uncertain. There are 18 residues in the CDR3. V lost 7 bases and J lost 2, with 26 bases in between. Germline V gene sequence: CDR1 SGHTA, CDR2 FQGNSA. The CDR3 here is CASTPGGELWGQNYGYTF. CDR3 DNA: TGTGCCAGCACCCCAGGTGGGGAGCTCTGGGGTCAGAACTATGGCTACACCTTC.

The table lists this clone with a few counts. The chain is built from TRBV4-1 and TRBJ1-1, with D perhaps matching TRBD1 (6 bases). The V end lost 4 bases, the J end lost 1 base, and 10 bases lay between the germline ends. Germline V gene lookup returns CDR1 MGHRA and CDR2 YSYEKL. The CDR3 has 14 amino acids. In DNA form, the CDR3 reads TGCGCCAGCAGCCCCTTGGACAGGAACACTGAAGCTTTCTTT. Protein: CASSPLDRNTEAFF.

As DNA, the CDR3 is TGCGCCAGCAGTGATGCCGAGCTGTCGGCCAAAAACATTCAGTACTTC. It codes for CASSDAELSAKNIQYF. The chain couples TRBV10-1 to TRBJ2-4, with no clear D. V lost 3 bases, J lost 1 base, and 13 bases lay in between. Germline assignment: CDR1 WNHNN and CDR2 SYGVQD (reference sequence). The CDR3 sequence is 16 residues long.

This clone was seen once. The rearrangement links TRBV7-2 to TRBJ1-2; D is possibly TRBD1 (5 bases). V was clipped by 5 bases and J by 4 bases, with 20 bases between them. The germline V gene has CDR1 SGHTA and CDR2 FQGNSA. This CDR3 spans 16 amino acids. CDR3: CASSPETATSGYGYTF. The CDR3 DNA reads as TGTGCCAGCAGCCCCGAGACAGCCACGTCCGGCTATGGCTACACCTTC.

V and J are TRBV4-3 and TRBJ2-7; D gene uncertain. V shed 2 bases and J shed 4 bases, with 9 bases lying between them. Germline V CDR1 and CDR2: LGHNA, YSLEER. The CDR3 covers 13 residues. The CDR3 spells CASSQLRGYEQYF. CDR3 nucleotides: TGCGCCAGCAGCCAATTGAGAGGTTACGAGCAGTACTTC.

The chain recombines TRBV7-9 with TRBJ1-6; 7 bases align to TRBD1. This CDR3 is built from 14 residues. V shed 2 bases, J shed 9 bases, and the junction held 4 bases outside the gene matches. The V gene's germline CDR1 is SEHNR and CDR2 FQNEAQ (reference sequence). CDR3 amino acids: CASSLNRGGSPLHF. In DNA form, the CDR3 reads TGTGCCAGCAGCTTAAACAGGGGTGGTTCACCCCTCCACTTT.

This chain joins TRBV7-8 and TRBJ2-2; 10 bases align to TRBD1. Unmatched junction bases numbered 6, after V lost 5 bases and J lost 3 bases. This CDR3 region has 16 residues. The germline V gene has CDR1 SGHVS and CDR2 FQNEAQ. CDR3 loop: CASSAIGTGDTGELFF. The CDR3 DNA is TGTGCCAGCAGCGCAATTGGGACAGGGGACACCGGGGAGCTGTTTTTT.

The chain has TRBV19 and TRBJ1-5; D is unresolved. Looked up from germline, CDR1 is LNHDA and CDR2 is SQIVND (reference sequence). The CDR3 covers 15 residues. Trimming pared 2 bases from V and 1 base from J, leaving 9 bases between. As DNA, the CDR3 is TGTGCCAGTAGTATACAGCCAGGCAGCAATCAGCCCCAGCATTTT. It is translated as CASSIQPGSNQPQHF.

This clone has a single count. V and J are TRBV28 and TRBJ1-5, with a weak D call TRBD1 (5 bases). CDR3 size: 14 residues. The germline V gene encodes CDR1 MDHEN and CDR2 SYDVKM. The germline V and J ends were trimmed by 6 bases and 9 bases, with 18 bases remaining between them. CDR3 residues: CASSQPDRGRPQHF. The CDR3 coding sequence is TGTGCCAGCAGCCAACCCGACAGAGGTCGGCCCCAGCATTTT.

The sample holds one count of this clone. The V gene is TRBV6-1, the J gene TRBJ2-3, with TRBD2 identical over 10 bases. CDR1 MNHNS and CDR2 SASEGT come from the germline V gene. The length of the CDR3 is 16 residues. V lost 3 bases, J lost 3 bases, and 6 bases stayed unmatched. CDR3 sequence (DNA): TGTGCCAGCAGTGATATGAGCGGGGGGGGGACAGATACGCAGTATTTT. Protein product: CASSDMSGGGTDTQYF.

The rearrangement joins TRBV28 to TRBJ1-2; perhaps TRBD1 as D (5 bases). The CDR3 contains 12 residues. The V gene lost 4 bases and the J gene lost 5 bases, with 8 bases spanning the gap. The germline V gene encodes CDR1 MDHEN and CDR2 SYDVKM. Here the CDR3 reads CASSWEGYGYTF. The CDR3 DNA sequence: TGTGCCAGCAGTTGGGAGGGGTATGGCTACACCTTC.

This clone has just a few counts. This sequence joins TRBV19 and TRBJ2-2; D is possibly TRBD2 (6 bases). The CDR3 consists of 14 residues. CDR1 and CDR2 (germline): LNHDA, SQIVND (reference sequence). Deletions cut 5 bases from V and 5 bases from J, with 12 bases between. In nucleotides, the CDR3 is TGTGCCAGTAGTCGGGGGAAAGATACCGGGGAGCTGTTTTTT. Translated, it gives CASSRGKDTGELFF.

By share, this clone ranks as medium-sized (0.01 to 0.1%). This sample includes further DNA sequences coding for the same CDR3. The chain has TRBV7-2 and TRBJ2-7, with D perhaps matching TRBD2 (5 bases). The V and J ends lost 0 bases and 0 bases respectively, with 12 bases between them. The CDR3 runs 16 residues. Germline V gene lookup returns CDR1 SGHTA and CDR2 FQGNSA. The CDR3 protein is CASSLAGGASSYEQYF. CDR3 DNA: TGTGCCAGCAGCTTAGCTGGAGGAGCTAGCTCCTACGAGCAGTACTTC.

This chain links TRBV19 with TRBJ1-4; 10 bases are a match to TRBD1. The CDR3 covers 15 residues. V dropped 4 bases and J dropped 4; count of bases not matched to a gene: 3. The V gene's germline CDR1 is LNHDA and CDR2 SQIVND (reference sequence). The CDR3 DNA reads as TGTGCCAGTAGTAACCGGGACAGGGGTAATGAAAAACTGTTTTTT. Translated: CASSNRDRGNEKLFF.

V and J are TRBV9 and TRBJ2-3, with 9 bases fitting TRBD2. Germline trimming cut 0 bases from V and 5 bases from J; bases unmatched to any gene: 7. CDR1 is SGDLS, CDR2 YYNGEE, per germline. The CDR3 sequence is 16 residues long. The CDR3 reads CASSVDGGGAEDTQYF. The CDR3 bases are TGTGCCAGCAGCGTAGACGGCGGGGGGGCCGAAGATACGCAGTATTTT.

The chain joins TRBV7-2 to TRBJ2-5, with 7 bases matching TRBD1. V trimming: 5 bases; J trimming: 0 bases; junction bases outside the gene matches: 6. This CDR3 contains 15 residues. Germline CDR1 is SGHTA and CDR2 is FQGNSA. In DNA form, the CDR3 reads TGTGCCAGCAGCGAGAACAGGGGAAACCAAGAGACCCAGTACTTC. Translating it yields CASSENRGNQETQYF.

This clone was counted only a few times. This chain connects TRBV6-5 to TRBJ2-2; TRBD1 matches 8 bases. The ends lost 4 bases at V and 7 bases at J; junction bases unmatched: 5. Per germline, CDR1 MNHEY and CDR2 SVGAGI. The CDR3 contains 14 residues. CDR3 sequence (DNA): TGTGCCAGCAGTTCAGGGGGCAATATCGGGGAGCTGTTTTTT. It encodes CASSSGGNIGELFF.

This clone appeared a few times. V usage is TRBV6-6 and J usage is TRBJ1-5; tentatively, D is TRBD1 (6 bases). Germline CDR1 and CDR2: MNHNY and SVGAGI (reference sequence). Trimming took off 6 bases at V and 4 bases at J, with 10 bases between the two ends. This CDR3 region has 13 residues. The CDR3 DNA sequence: TGTGCCAGCAGACAGGGTGGGAATCAGCCCCAGCATTTT. Translated: CASRQGGNQPQHF.

This clone was seen only a few times. The chain is built from TRBV6-5 and TRBJ1-1; no clear D gene. V dropped 7 bases and J dropped 2 bases, with 14 bases sitting between them. The CDR3 loop spans 14 amino acids. CDR1 is MNHEY, CDR2 SVGAGI, per germline. Here the CDR3 reads CASTVAGYNTEAFF. CDR3 DNA sequence: TGTGCCAGCACCGTGGCAGGTTACAACACTGAAGCTTTCTTT.

This chain connects TRBV6-5 to TRBJ1-1; possible D gene TRBD1, 5 bases. The CDR3 has 13 residues. V lost 10 bases to trimming and J lost 0 bases, with 12 bases between them. CDR1 and CDR2 from the germline V gene are MNHEY and SVGAGI. CDR3 bases: TGTGCCATACTTGGGGCAGTGAACACTGAAGCTTTCTTT. Residues: CAILGAVNTEAFF.

This clone has just a few counts. The chain combines TRBV6-1 with TRBJ1-3; D unresolved. V gave up 4 bases and J gave up 1 base, with 11 bases separating them. CDR1 MNHNS and CDR2 SASEGT come from the germline V gene. The CDR3 spans 15 residues. In nucleotides, the CDR3 is TGTGCCAGCAGTGGCCCCCGGGTGTCTGGAAACACCATATATTTT. Translating gives CASSGPRVSGNTIYF.

The chain joins TRBV29-1 to TRBJ2-4; D perhaps matches TRBD2 (5 bases). V lost 4 bases to trimming and J lost 1 base, with 8 bases between them. CDR1 is SQVTM, CDR2 ANQGSEA, per germline. The CDR3 runs 13 residues. CDR3 sequence (DNA): TGCAGCGTTGGACCTAGCGCCAAAAACATTCAGTACTTC. Its protein product is CSVGPSAKNIQYF.

The chain recombines TRBV2 with TRBJ2-5, with 13 bases fitting TRBD2. V shed 6 bases, J shed 5 bases, and the junction held 6 bases outside the gene matches. The CDR3 is 15 residues long. CDR1 SNHLY and CDR2 FYNNEI come from the germline V gene. CDR3 residues: CASRLAGGRWETQYF. CDR3 in DNA: TGTGCCAGCAGACTAGCGGGGGGGCGGTGGGAGACCCAGTACTTC.

The V and J genes are TRBV19 and TRBJ1-4; 10 bases map to TRBD1. The CDR3 loop spans 18 amino acids. The trim removed 6 bases at V and 2 bases at J, leaving 12 bases unmatched. Germline V gives CDR1 LNHDA, CDR2 SQIVND (reference sequence). For the CDR3, the DNA is TGTGCCAGTAGATCACCCCTGCGGGACAGGGGCACTAATGAAAAACTGTTTTTT. Amino acids: CASRSPLRDRGTNEKLFF.

This clone turned up a few times. The gene calls are TRBV6-5 and TRBJ1-4, with 7 bases that match TRBD1. Germline V gene lookup returns CDR1 MNHEY and CDR2 SVGAGI. V lost 2 bases, J lost 6 bases, and 6 bases stayed unmatched. There are 15 residues in the CDR3. CDR3 region: CASSYHSQGDEKLFF. Here the CDR3 DNA reads TGTGCCAGCAGTTACCACTCTCAGGGGGATGAAAAACTGTTTTTT.